One and the same sample provided the 10 T cell receptor beta chains below, sequenced in a study of type 1 regulatory T cells. TCRdb re-derived calls from the reads in MiXCR, one entry per CDR3 protein. The table has about 19,000 distinct CDR3 sequences, 10% seen once; the top ten hold 2.8%. Input material: CD4+ T cells, either the whole sample or a sorted fraction (not recorded which). Every receptor here comes from a human donor in good health.

There are a few counts of this clonotype. This CDR3 is CASSSDRGRLVSQRRYTF. The CDR3, as DNA: TGTGCCAGCAGCTCCGACAGGGGGCGCTTGGTTTCCCAGCGTCGCTACACCTTC. The chain combines TRBV7-2 with TRBJ1-2; 10 nucleotides match TRBD1. The CDR3 spans 18 residues. V dropped 4 bases and J dropped 9; count of bases not matched to a gene: 20. Germline CDR1 and CDR2: SGHTA and FQGNSA.

This clonotype was observed at least ten times. This chain uses TRBV7-2 with TRBJ2-7; D not certain. The ends were cut back, 2 bases at V and 4 bases at J, with 15 bases in the middle. The CDR3 has 15 residues. Germline V CDR1 and CDR2: SGHTA, FQGNSA. As DNA, the CDR3 is TGTGCCAGCAGCTTATCCCGGACGGAGAATTACGAGCAGTACTTC. As protein: CASSLSRTENYEQYF.

This chain links TRBV18 with TRBJ2-2; D gene unclear. Germline CDR1 KGHSH, CDR2 LQKENI. Trimming shortened V by 2 bases and J by 6 bases, and 10 bases separated the two germline ends. The CDR3 spans 14 residues. The CDR3 is CASSPKGGAGELFF. The CDR3 DNA reads as TGTGCCAGCTCACCAAAAGGCGGCGCCGGGGAGCTGTTTTTT.

This clonotype has a handful of counts. The chain is built from TRBV7-2 and TRBJ2-6; no clear D gene. The CDR3 has 13 residues. The V and J ends lost 3 bases and 4 bases respectively, with 4 bases between them. Germline CDR1 SGHTA, CDR2 FQGNSA. The CDR3 DNA is TGTGCCAGCAGCTTCGCAGGGGCCAACGTCCTGACTTTC. Protein sequence: CASSFAGANVLTF. Full variable domain (rest looked up from reference TRBV7-2 and TRBJ2-6): GAGVSQSPSNKVTEKGKDVELRCDPISGHTALYWYRQSLGQGLEFLIYFQGNSAPDKSGLPSDRFSAERTGGSVSTLTIQRTQQEDSAVYLCASSFAGANVLTFGAGSRLTVL.

This clonotype was seen repeatedly, ten times or more. V usage is TRBV3-1 and J usage is TRBJ2-5, with 10 bases aligning to TRBD2. J lost 5 bases, V lost 0 bases, and 6 bases had no gene match. This CDR3 is 16 amino acids long. Germline assignment: CDR1 LGHDT and CDR2 YNNKEL (reference sequence). The CDR3 bases are TGTGCCAGCAGCCAAGATTGGGCTAGCGGGAGTGAGACCCAGTACTTC. The encoded protein is CASSQDWASGSETQYF.

V usage is TRBV11-3 and J usage is TRBJ2-7; tentatively, D is TRBD2 (6 bases). The V and J ends lost 1 base and 4 bases respectively, with 11 bases between them. The CDR3 is 14 residues long. CDR1 is SGHNT and CDR2 is YENEEA in the germline V gene. CDR3 amino acids: CASSLAGVSYEQYF. The DNA of the CDR3 is TGTGCCAGCAGCTTAGCGGGAGTCTCTTACGAGCAGTACTTC.

This clonotype appeared a few times. The chain is built from TRBV15 and TRBJ2-3, with D perhaps TRBD1 (6 bases). V was cut by 6 bases and J by 2 bases, with 9 bases left in between. CDR3 size: 13 residues. Germline CDR1 LNHNV, CDR2 YYDKDF (reference sequence). The CDR3 here is CATSKGDTDTQYF. CDR3 sequence (DNA): TGTGCCACCAGTAAGGGGGACACAGATACGCAGTATTTT. The entire variable domain, with the rest obtained from reference TRBV15 and TRBJ2-3, is as follows: DAMVIQNPRYQVTQFGKPVTLSCSQTLNHNVMYWYQQKSSQAPKLLFHYYDKDFNNEADTPDNFQSRRPNTSFCFLDIRSPGLGDTAMYLCATSKGDTDTQYFGPGTRLTVL.

The count of this clonotype is one. This may arise from a read error, as a much more abundant clone is one base away. The chain carries TRBV7-2 and TRBJ2-5; tentative D call: TRBD2 (5 bases). Germline CDR1 is SGHTA and CDR2 is FQGNSA. The CDR3 runs 14 residues. The CDR3 loop reads CVSSRLFGGETQYF. CDR3 sequence (DNA): TGTGTCAGCAGCCGACTATTCGGTGGAGAGACCCAGTACTTC. Together with reference TRBV7-2 and TRBJ2-5, the CDR3 gives the full variable domain: GAGVSQSPSNKVTEKGKDVELRCDPISGHTALYWYRQSLGQGLEFLIYFQGNSAPDKSGLPSDRFSAERTGGSVSTLTIQRTQQEDSAVYLCVSSRLFGGETQYFGPGTRLLVL.

There are a few counts of this clonotype. The chain couples TRBV12-3 or TRBV12-4 to TRBJ2-1; 12 bases are shared with TRBD2. The CDR3 is made up of 18 amino acids. V shed 3 bases, J shed 5 bases, and the junction held 11 bases outside the gene matches. CDR3 coding DNA: TGTGCCAGCAGTTTGTGGCTAGCGGGAGGGCCTAGGGACAATGAGCAGTTCTTC. It specifies CASSLWLAGGPRDNEQFF.

Sample share makes this clonotype medium-sized. V and J are TRBV29-1 and TRBJ2-6; D remains ambiguous. Looked up from germline, CDR1 is SQVTM and CDR2 is ANQGSEA. With 7 bases removed from V and 2 bases from J, the gap between germline ends came to 9 bases. The CDR3 is made up of 13 amino acids. The CDR3 bases are TGCAGCGCCGACACGCCTGGGGCCAACGTCCTGACTTTC. Translated, it gives CSADTPGANVLTF.